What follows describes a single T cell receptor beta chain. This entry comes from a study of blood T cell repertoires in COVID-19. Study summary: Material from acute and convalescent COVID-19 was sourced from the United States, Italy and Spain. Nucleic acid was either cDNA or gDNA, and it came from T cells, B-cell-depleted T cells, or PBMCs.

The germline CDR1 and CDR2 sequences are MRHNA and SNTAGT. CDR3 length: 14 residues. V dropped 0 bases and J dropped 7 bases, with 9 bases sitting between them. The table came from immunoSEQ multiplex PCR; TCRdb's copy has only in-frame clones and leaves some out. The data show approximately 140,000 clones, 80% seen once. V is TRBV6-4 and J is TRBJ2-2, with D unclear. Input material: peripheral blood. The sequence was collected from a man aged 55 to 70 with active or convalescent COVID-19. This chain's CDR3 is CASSDSVGFGELFF. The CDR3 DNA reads TGTGCCAGCAGTGACTCTGTCGGGTTCGGGGAGCTGTTTTTT.